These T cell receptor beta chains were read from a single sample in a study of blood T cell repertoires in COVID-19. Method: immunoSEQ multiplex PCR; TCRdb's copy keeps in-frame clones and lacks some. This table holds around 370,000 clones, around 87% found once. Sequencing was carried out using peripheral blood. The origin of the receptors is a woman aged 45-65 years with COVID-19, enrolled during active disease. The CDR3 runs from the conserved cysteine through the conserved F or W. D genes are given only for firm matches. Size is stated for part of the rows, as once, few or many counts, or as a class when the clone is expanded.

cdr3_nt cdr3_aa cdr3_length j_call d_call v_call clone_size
TGTGCCAGCAGTGAAGGCCGGGGGGCGGGCTCCTATGGCTACACCTTC CASSEGRGAGSYGYTF 16 TRBJ1-2 NA TRBV6-1 NA
TGTGCCAGTAGTATAGGGGGAGGGGCCAAAAACATTCAGTACTTC CASSIGGGAKNIQYF 15 TRBJ2-4 TRBD2 TRBV19 NA
TGTGCCTGGACTCCACAGGGCTTTCGGGGCTACACCTTC CAWTPQGFRGYTF 13 TRBJ1-2 NA TRBV30 NA
TGTGCCAGCAGCCAAGGAGCAGGGCCGACTGGAAACACCATATATTTT CASSQGAGPTGNTIYF 16 TRBJ1-3 NA TRBV4-2 NA
TGTGCCAGCAGCAACAGGGGGCATAGCAATCAGCCCCAGCATTTT CASSNRGHSNQPQHF 15 TRBJ1-5 TRBD1 TRBV5-6 few
TGCGCCAGCAGCCAAGATGTCCTTAACTATGGCTACACCTTC CASSQDVLNYGYTF 14 TRBJ1-2 NA TRBV4-3 NA
TGTGCCAGTAGTATTCGGACTATGGGGTATTACAATGAGCAGTTCTTC CASSIRTMGYYNEQFF 16 TRBJ2-1 NA TRBV19 NA
TGCGCCAGCAGCTTGATTACAGACCCTGGGGCCAACGTCCTGACTTTC CASSLITDPGANVLTF 16 TRBJ2-6 NA TRBV5-1 NA
TGCGCCAGCAGTTCCGGACAGGGAAAAAATGAAAAACTGTTTTTT CASSSGQGKNEKLFF 15 TRBJ1-4 TRBD1 TRBV5-1 once
TGTGCCAGCAGCTCCCTCGCACCTGGACTAGCGGGTGGTAATGAGCAGTTCTTC CASSSLAPGLAGGNEQFF 18 TRBJ2-1 TRBD2 TRBV5-5 NA
TGTGCCAGCAGCTTAGACACGGGACTCTCCTACGAGCAGTACTTC CASSLDTGLSYEQYF 15 TRBJ2-7 NA TRBV11-2 NA
TGTGCCAGCAGCTCCTCGGACAGGGGTGACACTGAAGCTTTCTTT CASSSSDRGDTEAFF 15 TRBJ1-1 TRBD1 TRBV7-3 NA
TGTGCCAGCAGCTCGGGATCGCCGCAAGGGCACTCTGGAAACACCATATATTTT CASSSGSPQGHSGNTIYF 18 TRBJ1-3 NA TRBV13 NA
TGCGCCAGCAGCTTGTCAGGGTTTGGAAACACCATATATTTT CASSLSGFGNTIYF 14 TRBJ1-3 NA TRBV5-1 NA
TGTGCCAGTACCCTTGGGGGGTTTGACACTGAAGCTTTCTTT CASTLGGFDTEAFF 14 TRBJ1-1 NA TRBV19 NA
TGCGCCAGCAGCCAAGTGGGGCAGGGGGCTAGGAGCAATCAGCCCCAGCATTTT CASSQVGQGARSNQPQHF 18 TRBJ1-5 TRBD1 TRBV4-1 NA
TGTGCCAGCAGTTTGAACAGGGGGACTGAAGCTTTCTTT CASSLNRGTEAFF 13 TRBJ1-1 TRBD1 TRBV12-3/TRBV12-4 NA
TGTGCCAGCAGTTTAGGGCTAGCCGACAATGAGCAGTTCTTC CASSLGLADNEQFF 14 TRBJ2-1 NA TRBV27 NA
TGTGCCAGCAGTCGACAGACGAATCAGCCCCAGCATTTT CASSRQTNQPQHF 13 TRBJ1-5 NA TRBV12-3/TRBV12-4 NA
TGCGCCAGCAGCTTGGCAGTGGCAGGAAATTCACCCCTCCACTTT CASSLAVAGNSPLHF 15 TRBJ1-6 NA TRBV5-1 NA
TGTGCCAGCAGCCAAAACAGGGCGGGGGGCACTGAAGCTTTCTTT CASSQNRAGGTEAFF 15 TRBJ1-1 NA TRBV7-9 once
TGTGCCAGCAGCCAAGGGCAGGGGAATTCACCCCTCCACTTT CASSQGQGNSPLHF 14 TRBJ1-6 NA TRBV3-1/TRBV3-2 once
TGTGCCTGGACGGACATTACAGATACGCAGTATTTT CAWTDITDTQYF 12 TRBJ2-3 NA TRBV30 NA
TGTGCCAGCAGCTTAGAGGGGACTAGCGGGTGGGATGAGCAGTTCTTC CASSLEGTSGWDEQFF 16 TRBJ2-1 TRBD2 TRBV7-8 NA
TGTGCCAGCAGCTTAGATGCGGGCACAGGGAACTCCTACGAGCAGTACTTC CASSLDAGTGNSYEQYF 17 TRBJ2-7 NA TRBV11-2 NA
TGTGCCACCCCGCCGTCTTCGATCGGCGGGAGACACAACTACAATGAGCAGTTCTTC CATPPSSIGGRHNYNEQFF 19 TRBJ2-1 TRBD2 TRBV6-4 once
TGTGCCAGCAGACCTTCGGGTTCCTATGGCTACACCTTC CASRPSGSYGYTF 13 TRBJ1-2 NA TRBV27 NA
TGTGCCAGTAGTAAAACAGGGGCAGATACGCAGTATTTT CASSKTGADTQYF 13 TRBJ2-3 TRBD1 TRBV19 NA
TGTGCCAGCAGCTCCAGGGTAGGCTACACCGGGGAGCTGTTTTTT CASSSRVGYTGELFF 15 TRBJ2-2 NA TRBV7-2 NA
TGTGCCAGCCTTGATGGGACTAGGACAGATACGCAGTATTTT CASLDGTRTDTQYF 14 TRBJ2-3 TRBD2 TRBV2 NA
TGTGCCAGCAGCACCACCGGACAGGTTTGGGGGGACCAGTACTTC CASSTTGQVWGDQYF 15 TRBJ2-5 NA TRBV7-2 NA
TGTGCCAGCAGTAGGGGAGCGGGCAGGAGAGATGAGCAGTTCTTC CASSRGAGRRDEQFF 15 TRBJ2-1 NA TRBV6-5 NA
TGTGCCAGCAGCTTAAAGGCCCTGGCTAGCGGGAGTTTGATGGCGCAGTACTTC CASSLKALASGSLMAQYF 18 TRBJ2-7 TRBD2 TRBV7-2 few
TGTGCCAGCAGTTATCAGGGAAGTTCTGGAAACACCATATATTTT CASSYQGSSGNTIYF 15 TRBJ1-3 NA TRBV6-5 NA
TGTGCCAGCAGCCATACAGGGGGCCCCTACGAGCAGTACTTC CASSHTGGPYEQYF 14 TRBJ2-7 TRBD1 TRBV6-5 once
TGTGCCAGCAGCCTTGGGGTGGGCAGGGGAATTGGGCAGCCCCAGCATTTT CASSLGVGRGIGQPQHF 17 TRBJ1-5 NA TRBV7-9 NA
TGTGCCATCAGCAAACAGGGGACGAACACTGAAGCTTTCTTT CAISKQGTNTEAFF 14 TRBJ1-1 TRBD1 TRBV10-3 few
TGTGCCAGCAGTTACATCGGGAATAAACCCTACGAGCAGTACTTC CASSYIGNKPYEQYF 15 TRBJ2-7 NA TRBV6-2/TRBV6-3 NA
TGTGCCAGCAGTGACTCCGGGAGAATGAACACTGAAGCTTTCTTT CASSDSGRMNTEAFF 15 TRBJ1-1 NA TRBV6-4 NA
TGTGCCTGGAGTGCCCGCTCGACAGGGGACTATGGCTACACCTTC CAWSARSTGDYGYTF 15 TRBJ1-2 TRBD1 TRBV30 once
TGTGCCAGCAGTTACTTGGGGGGATCCTACGAGCAGTACTTC CASSYLGGSYEQYF 14 TRBJ2-7 NA TRBV6-5 few
TGTGCCAGCAGCCCTTTGCGGGGCACTGAAGCTTTCTTT CASSPLRGTEAFF 13 TRBJ1-1 NA TRBV5-8 NA
TGTGCCAGTAGCCCACCCGCAGGGACTAGCAAAGACAATGAGCAGTTCTTC CASSPPAGTSKDNEQFF 17 TRBJ2-1 TRBD2 TRBV19 NA
TGTGCCAGCAGCTCCTCGACAGGGGGCCGGGAGATGCAGTATTTT CASSSSTGGREMQYF 15 TRBJ2-3 TRBD1 TRBV7-9 once
TGTGCCAGCCGAACTTCACCGGGACAGAGACAAGAGACCCAGTACTTC CASRTSPGQRQETQYF 16 TRBJ2-5 TRBD1 TRBV27 NA
TGTGCCAGCAGATACTCAGTGGGGGGGGCAGGAACCCAGTACTTC CASRYSVGGAGTQYF 15 TRBJ2-5 NA TRBV6-5 once